A selection of T cell receptor beta chains follows, all from one sample in a study of siplizumab effects on memory and regulatory T cells. Method: immunoSEQ multiplex PCR; TCRdb's copy keeps in-frame clones and lacks some. The table records 99,000 or so clones, 85% to 95% of them present only once. The material sequenced was Tregs sorted from blood. These receptors were collected from a human donor in good health. CDR3s include the opening cysteine and the closing phenylalanine or tryptophan. The order of the fields is clone size, D gene, J gene, V gene, CDR3 protein, CDR3 DNA. The D gene is left open where the match is weak. Only some rows state a clone size, as once, few, many or a class for expanded clones.

NA | TRBD1 | TRBJ1-3 | TRBV18 | CASSGLGTGGIGNTIYF | TGTGCCAGCTCGGGATTAGGGACAGGCGGGATCGGAAACACCATATATTTT
NA | TRBD1 | TRBJ1-3 | TRBV7-9 | CASSPLGTGGLRKNTIYF | TGTGCCAGCAGCCCTCTTGGGACAGGGGGCTTGAGGAAGAACACCATATATTTT
NA | NA | TRBJ1-1 | TRBV5-1 | CASSFRDGRAFF | TGCGCCAGCAGCTTCCGGGACGGTCGAGCTTTCTTT
NA | TRBD2 | TRBJ2-5 | TRBV19 | CASSSLAGVTQETQYF | TGTGCCAGTAGTTCCCTAGCGGGGGTGACACAAGAGACCCAGTACTTC
NA | TRBD1 | TRBJ1-2 | TRBV19 | CASSSPGTGRYGYTF | TGTGCCAGTAGTAGCCCGGGGACAGGAAGATATGGCTACACCTTC
NA | NA | TRBJ2-1 | TRBV20-1 | CSARRNNEQFF | TGCAGTGCGAGACGCAACAATGAGCAGTTCTTC
NA | NA | TRBJ1-2 | TRBV6-1 | CASSQGYGYTF | TGTGCCAGCAGCCAGGGGTACGGCTACACCTTC
NA | NA | TRBJ2-2 | TRBV7-2 | CASSLVLGELFF | TGTGCCAGCAGCTTAGTTCTCGGGGAGCTGTTTTTT
NA | TRBD1 | TRBJ1-1 | TRBV9 | CASSVVATGGTEAFF | TGTGCCAGCAGCGTAGTAGCGACAGGGGGCACTGAAGCTTTCTTT
NA | TRBD2 | TRBJ2-1 | TRBV5-1 | CASSLRGTSGNEQFF | TGCGCCAGCAGCTTGAGGGGGACTAGCGGCAATGAGCAGTTCTTC
NA | NA | TRBJ2-7 | TRBV29-1 | CSATRAHGTSYEQYF | TGCAGCGCTACGCGGGCCCACGGGACCTCCTACGAGCAGTACTTC
NA | TRBD2 | TRBJ2-1 | TRBV11-2 | CASSLVAGTLSYNEQFF | TGTGCCAGCAGCTTAGTAGCGGGAACACTTTCCTACAATGAGCAGTTCTTC
NA | NA | TRBJ1-1 | TRBV15 | CATSREGRSNTEAFF | TGTGCCACCAGCAGAGAGGGCCGGTCGAACACTGAAGCTTTCTTT
NA | NA | TRBJ1-3 | TRBV18 | CASSEVEGNTIYF | TGTGCCAGCTCTGAGGTCGAGGGAAACACCATATATTTT
NA | NA | TRBJ1-2 | TRBV2 | CASTRTLANYGYTF | TGTGCCAGCACCAGGACTCTCGCTAACTATGGCTACACCTTC
NA | NA | TRBJ1-1 | TRBV2 | CASRMRRSGTEAFF | TGTGCCAGCAGAATGAGGAGGTCGGGCACTGAAGCTTTCTTT
NA | TRBD2 | TRBJ2-1 | TRBV27 | CASSSRLAGLSEQFF | TGTGCCAGCAGCTCACGACTAGCGGGATTATCTGAGCAGTTCTTC
NA | NA | TRBJ2-6 | TRBV18 | CASSPALPGANVLTF | TGTGCCAGCTCACCGGCCTTGCCTGGGGCCAACGTCCTGACTTTC
NA | TRBD1 | TRBJ1-1 | TRBV10-3 | CAISGHRGMNTEAFF | TGTGCCATCAGTGGACACAGGGGGATGAACACTGAAGCTTTCTTT
NA | NA | TRBJ2-1 | TRBV11-3 | CASSSIVGNEQFF | TGTGCCAGCAGCTCGATCGTAGGCAATGAGCAGTTCTTC
NA | NA | TRBJ2-1 | TRBV9 | CASSVANEQFF | TGTGCCAGCAGCGTAGCCAATGAGCAGTTCTTC
medium-sized | NA | TRBJ1-2 | TRBV6-1 | CASSVHMGYYGYTF | TGTGCCAGCAGTGTCCATATGGGGTACTATGGCTACACCTTC
NA | NA | TRBJ2-1 | TRBV5-1 | CASEPKVGGEQFF | TGCGCCAGCGAACCGAAAGTCGGTGGTGAGCAGTTCTTC
NA | NA | TRBJ1-3 | TRBV19 | CASKKSTGGNTIYF | TGTGCCAGTAAGAAATCAACGGGAGGAAACACCATATATTTT
NA | TRBD1 | TRBJ2-7 | TRBV10-3 | CAISGGTGAYEQYF | TGTGCCATCAGCGGGGGGACAGGGGCCTACGAGCAGTACTTC
once | NA | TRBJ2-1 | TRBV2 | CASNGQALNNEQFF | TGTGCCAGCAACGGACAAGCGTTGAACAATGAGCAGTTCTTC
NA | TRBD1 | TRBJ2-5 | TRBV2 | CASNRDRVRETQYF | TGTGCCAGCAACCGGGACAGGGTTCGGGAGACCCAGTACTTC
NA | TRBD1 | TRBJ2-7 | TRBV7-2 | CASSFGGTATYEQYF | TGTGCCAGCAGCTTCGGTGGGACAGCTACCTACGAGCAGTACTTC
NA | NA | TRBJ2-7 | TRBV29-1 | CSVGQLGLGGQYF | TGCAGCGTTGGACAGCTAGGTCTCGGAGGGCAGTACTTC
NA | NA | TRBJ1-4 | TRBV10-3 | CAISEQSEKLFF | TGTGCCATCAGTGAACAGAGTGAAAAACTGTTTTTT
few | NA | TRBJ1-4 | TRBV28 | CASSLGFNEKLFF | TGTGCCAGCAGCCTAGGGTTTAACGAAAAACTGTTTTTT
NA | NA | TRBJ2-7 | TRBV29-1 | CSVLGLVQEVYEQYF | TGCAGCGTCCTGGGGCTCGTTCAGGAGGTCTACGAGCAGTACTTC
NA | NA | TRBJ1-6 | TRBV9 | CASSVGQFNSPLHF | TGTGCCAGCAGCGTAGGCCAGTTTAATTCACCCCTCCACTTT
NA | TRBD1 | TRBJ2-4 | TRBV6-1 | CASIRQGMNIQYF | TGTGCCAGCATACGACAGGGGATGAACATTCAGTACTTC
once | TRBD2 | TRBJ2-3 | TRBV7-9 | CASSFGSGWHVWQYF | TGTGCCAGCAGCTTTGGTAGCGGGTGGCATGTGTGGCAGTATTTT
NA | NA | TRBJ2-5 | TRBV5-1 | CASKPGGPRETQYF | TGCGCCAGTAAACCCGGGGGCCCCAGGGAGACCCAGTACTTC
NA | NA | TRBJ2-3 | TRBV7-9 | CASSLGVAGVTQYF | TGTGCCAGCAGCTTAGGAGTCGCGGGCGTAACGCAGTATTTT
NA | NA | TRBJ2-5 | TRBV15 | CATSRDYLGVQETQYF | TGTGCCACCAGCAGAGATTACTTAGGGGTCCAAGAGACCCAGTACTTC
NA | NA | TRBJ1-2 | TRBV5-4 | CASSLKGPRYGYTF | TGTGCCAGCAGCTTAAAGGGGCCTAGGTATGGCTACACCTTC
NA | NA | TRBJ2-7 | TRBV11-3 | CASSLIYEQYF | TGTGCCAGCAGCTTAATTTACGAGCAGTACTTC
NA | TRBD2 | TRBJ2-3 | TRBV28 | CASSLRGGGADTQYF | TGTGCCAGCAGTTTACGGGGCGGGGGGGCAGATACGCAGTATTTT
NA | TRBD1 | TRBJ2-5 | TRBV7-8 | CASSQIADFRDRGGETQYF | TGTGCCAGCAGCCAAATTGCAGACTTCCGGGACAGGGGTGGCGAGACCCAGTACTTC
NA | NA | TRBJ1-1 | TRBV6-1 | CASSQGPGFTEAFF | TGTGCCAGCAGTCAGGGCCCAGGGTTTACTGAAGCTTTCTTT
NA | TRBD2 | TRBJ2-1 | TRBV7-6 | CASSPKSASGRANEQFF | TGTGCCAGCAGCCCGAAGTCCGCTAGCGGGAGGGCCAATGAGCAGTTCTTC
NA | NA | TRBJ2-5 | TRBV19 | CASSIPTGLGGEETQYF | TGTGCCAGTAGTATCCCCACAGGTTTAGGGGGAGAAGAGACCCAGTACTTC